This TCR beta chain was retrieved from a study of blood T cell repertoires in COVID-19. Study-level information: Acute and convalescent COVID-19 samples came from the United States, Italy and Spain. Nucleic acid was either cDNA or gDNA, and it came from T cells, B-cell-depleted T cells, or PBMCs.

Per the authors' pipeline: Reference gene primer amplification gave estimated nucleated cell counts. Libraries were prepared by immunoSEQ multiplex PCR; TCRdb keeps only in-frame clonotypes and omits some of them. The V and J calls and the clone size are those of that table, but D and trimming were determined from the DNA. The sample lists 350,000 to 450,000 clones; 85% were seen once. The CDR3 runs 15 residues. Germline CDR1 KGHDR, CDR2 SFDVKD. The junction had 11 bases not matched to a gene; V was cut back by 6 bases and J by 6 bases. This receptor was taken from a woman between 18 and 30 years old with acute or convalescent COVID-19. J is TRBJ2-7 and V is TRBV24-1; 9 bases match TRBD2. The sample comprised peripheral blood. The CDR3 DNA reads TGTGCCACCAGTAGAGGTCAGCTAGCGGGATCCGAGCAGTACTTC. It is translated as CATSRGQLAGSEQYF.